This entry lists 17 T cell receptor beta chains sequenced from one sample in a study of T-cell memory formation after mild COVID-19. MiXCR, applied by TCRdb to the 5' RACE reads, yields one record per CDR3 protein. The sample contains a few hundred thousand distinct CDR3 sequences, 20% to 25% of which appear only once. The sequencing sample was made of PBMCs or a T cell subset sorted from them (not recorded which). The receptors come from a man between 18 and 29 years old who had mild COVID-19 (a few samples of this study predate the infection). Cell type and time point are not known.

CDR3 residues: CASSPAGAAETQYF. The CDR3 DNA reads as TGTGCCAGCAGCCCAGCGGGGGCCGCGGAGACCCAGTACTTC. The chain has TRBV5-6 and TRBJ2-5, with 8 positions matching TRBD2. CDR3 length: 14 residues. Trimming took 4 bases from V and 5 from J; bases not matched to a gene: 7. Germline CDR1 is SGHDT and CDR2 is YYEEEE.

A few counts support this clonotype. The chain has TRBV14 and TRBJ1-1; D is uncertain. V was trimmed by 5 bases and J by 1 base, leaving 14 bases between them. Germline-derived CDR1 and CDR2 are SGHDN and FVKESK. The length of the CDR3 is 15 residues. CDR3 region: CASSREAGWNTEAFF. The DNA for the CDR3 is TGTGCCAGCAGCAGGGAGGCAGGATGGAACACTGAAGCTTTCTTT.

This rearrangement joins TRBV18 to TRBJ1-5, with 8 bases matching TRBD1. V dropped 6 bases and J dropped 5; count of bases not matched to a gene: 6. This CDR3 region has 14 residues. The V gene's germline CDR1 is KGHSH and CDR2 LQKENI. CDR3 sequence: CASSRGQEDQPQHF. The CDR3 DNA sequence: TGTGCCAGCTCCCGGGGACAGGAGGATCAGCCCCAGCATTTT.

This chain uses TRBV20-1 with TRBJ2-7; perhaps TRBD1 as D (6 bases). This CDR3 is 12 amino acids long. V was trimmed by 4 bases and J by 7 bases, leaving 14 bases between them. CDR1 is DFQATT and CDR2 is SNEGSKA in the germline V gene (reference sequence). CDR3 loop: CSANYRVGEQYF. DNA for the CDR3: TGCAGTGCTAATTACAGGGTGGGGGAGCAGTACTTC.

The rearrangement uses TRBV29-1 and TRBJ2-3; 11 nucleotides match TRBD2. The V gene end was trimmed by 8 bases and the J gene end by 2 bases; junction bases not matched to a gene: 6. CDR1 is SQVTM and CDR2 is ANQGSEA in the germline V gene. The CDR3 sequence is 14 residues long. The CDR3 sequence: CSHGTSGYTDTQYF. DNA for the CDR3: TGCAGCCACGGGACTAGCGGCTACACAGATACGCAGTATTTT.

This sequence joins TRBV24-1 and TRBJ1-2, with D unclear. The V gene's germline CDR1 is KGHDR and CDR2 SFDVKD. This CDR3 comprises 12 residues. Trimming pared 9 bases from V and 6 bases from J, leaving 13 bases between. DNA of the CDR3: TGTGCCACCTCTCCGGCAGGCCATGGCTACACCTTC. Translation: CATSPAGHGYTF.

This clonotype has only a few counts. The V call is TRBV20-1, the J call TRBJ2-5; D ambiguous. With 4 bases removed from V and 2 bases from J, the gap between germline ends came to 14 bases. Germline-derived CDR1 and CDR2 are DFQATT and SNEGSKA (reference sequence). This CDR3 has 14 residues. The DNA for the CDR3 is TGCAGTGCTACCAGCTGGGCATTACAAGAGACCCAGTACTTC. This sequence encodes CSATSWALQETQYF.

The gene calls are TRBV20-1 and TRBJ2-1; 7 bases fit TRBD1. The CDR3 is made up of 15 amino acids. Unmatched junction bases numbered 19, after V lost 8 bases and J lost 9 bases. Germline CDR1 and CDR2: DFQATT and SNEGSKA (reference sequence). DNA for the CDR3: TGCAGTACTCCGAGTTCAGGGGACCGGGACAGTGAGCAGTTCTTC. It codes for CSTPSSGDRDSEQFF.

This clonotype has more than one count but fewer than ten. The chain uses TRBV19 and TRBJ2-1; TRBD2 aligns across 10 bases. The trim removed 3 bases at V and 9 bases at J, leaving 2 bases unmatched. The germline V gene has CDR1 LNHDA and CDR2 SQIVND (reference sequence). The CDR3 has 13 residues. CDR3: CASSITSGTEQFF. In DNA, the CDR3 is TGTGCCAGTAGTATTACTAGCGGGACTGAGCAGTTCTTC.

The table lists this clonotype with a few counts. CDR3: CASSSIDGELFF. The CDR3 DNA reads TGTGCCAGCAGTTCCATAGACGGGGAGCTGTTTTTT. The chain couples TRBV7-9 to TRBJ2-2; D is uncertain. Germline V gene lookup returns CDR1 SEHNR and CDR2 FQNEAQ (reference sequence). The CDR3 has 12 residues. Trimming left V 6 bases short and J 7 bases short, with 9 bases between.

The J gene is TRBJ2-5, the V gene TRBV3-1; the D is unclear. The germline V gene has CDR1 LGHDT and CDR2 YNNKEL (reference sequence). Trimming pared 4 bases from V and 4 bases from J, leaving 10 bases between. This CDR3 comprises 13 residues. The CDR3 here is CASSRRSRETQYF. CDR3 DNA sequence: TGTGCCAGCAGCCGACGGAGTAGAGAGACCCAGTACTTC.

The rearrangement joins TRBV4-3 to TRBJ1-3, with D hard to call. CDR3 length: 13 residues. V lost 2 bases to trimming and J lost 11 bases, with 13 bases between them. Germline values: CDR1 LGHNA, CDR2 YSLEER. This chain's CDR3 is CASSQNLEAPIYF. The CDR3 DNA reads TGCGCCAGCAGCCAAAATCTTGAGGCGCCCATATATTTT.

V gene TRBV28 combines with J gene TRBJ2-3; the D is unclear. This CDR3 has 16 amino acids. The V end lost 6 bases, the J end lost 2 bases, and 18 bases lay between the germline ends. Per germline, CDR1 MDHEN and CDR2 SYDVKM. The CDR3 reads CASSPRRSAPTDTQYF. The CDR3, as DNA: TGTGCCAGCAGCCCCCGACGGAGCGCACCCACAGATACGCAGTATTTT. The full variable domain, with the rest looked up from reference TRBV28 and TRBJ2-3, is DVKVTQSSRYLVKRTGEKVFLECVQDMDHENMFWYRQDPGLGLRLIYFSYDVKMKEKGDIPEGYSVSREKKERFSLILESASTNQTSMYLCASSPRRSAPTDTQYFGPGTRLTVL.

The CDR3 here is CASSLLSPTDTQYF. The DNA of the CDR3 is TGTGCCAGCTCACTCCTATCCCCCACAGATACGCAGTATTTT. The chain couples TRBV18 to TRBJ2-3; D not certain. CDR1 and CDR2 (germline): KGHSH, LQKENI. V lost 4 bases and J lost 2, with 10 bases in between. The CDR3 length is 14 residues.

The sample holds a few counts of this clonotype. This chain uses TRBV28 with TRBJ2-2; D ambiguous. This CDR3 region has 12 residues. Trimming stripped 8 bases from V and 5 bases from J, with 9 bases between. CDR1 is MDHEN, CDR2 SYDVKM, per germline. The CDR3 loop is CASRRRTGELFF. In DNA form, the CDR3 reads TGTGCCAGCCGCCGAAGGACCGGGGAGCTGTTTTTT.

The sample holds a few counts of this clonotype. This rearrangement joins TRBV5-4 to TRBJ2-3; D not resolved. Trimming took off 2 bases at V and 5 bases at J, with 9 bases between the two ends. The CDR3 is 13 residues long. CDR1 and CDR2 (germline): SGHNT, YYREEE (reference sequence). CDR3 sequence (DNA): TGTGCCAGCAGCTTAGGCAGCCAAGATACGCAGTATTTT. It specifies CASSLGSQDTQYF. The full variable domain, its missing parts supplied by reference TRBV5-4 and TRBJ2-3, is ETGVTQSPTHLIKTRGQQVTLRCSSQSGHNTVSWYQQALGQGPQFIFQYYREEENGRGNFPPRFSGLQFPNYSSELNVNALELDDSALYLCASSLGSQDTQYFGPGTRLTVL.

This clonotype was recorded at least ten times. The CDR3 DNA is TGCGCCAGCAGCTTGGGCTGGACAGGGGTTAACTATGGCTACACCTTC. It encodes CASSLGWTGVNYGYTF. The chain recombines TRBV5-1 with TRBJ1-2, with 9 bases matching TRBD1. V trimming: 0 bases; J trimming: 1 base; junction bases outside the gene matches: 4. This CDR3 is built from 16 residues. From germline, CDR1 is SGHRS and CDR2 YFSETQ. Combining the CDR3 with reference TRBV5-1 and TRBJ1-2 gives the whole variable domain KAGVTQTPRYLIKTRGQQVTLSCSPISGHRSVSWYQQTPGQGLQFLFEYFSETQRNKGNFPGRFSGRQFSNSRSEMNVSTLELGDSALYLCASSLGWTGVNYGYTFGSGTRLTVV.